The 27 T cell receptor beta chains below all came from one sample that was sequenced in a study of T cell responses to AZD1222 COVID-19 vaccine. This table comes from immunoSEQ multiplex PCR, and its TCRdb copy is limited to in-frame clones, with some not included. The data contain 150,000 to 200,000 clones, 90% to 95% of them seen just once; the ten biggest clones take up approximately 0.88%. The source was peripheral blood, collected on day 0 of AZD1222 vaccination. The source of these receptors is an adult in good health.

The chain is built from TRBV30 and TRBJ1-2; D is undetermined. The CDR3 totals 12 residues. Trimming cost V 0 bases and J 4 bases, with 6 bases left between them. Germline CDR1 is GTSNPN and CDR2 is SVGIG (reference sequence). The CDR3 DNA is TGTGCCTGGAGTGTTGCAGGCTATGGCTACACCTTC. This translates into CAWSVAGYGYTF.

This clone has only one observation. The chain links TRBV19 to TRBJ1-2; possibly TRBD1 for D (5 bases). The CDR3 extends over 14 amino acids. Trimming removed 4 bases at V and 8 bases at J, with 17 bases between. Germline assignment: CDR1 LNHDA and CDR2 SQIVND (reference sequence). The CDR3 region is CASSSGTASTGYTF. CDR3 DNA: TGTGCCAGTAGTAGCGGGACGGCTTCTACGGGCTACACCTTC.

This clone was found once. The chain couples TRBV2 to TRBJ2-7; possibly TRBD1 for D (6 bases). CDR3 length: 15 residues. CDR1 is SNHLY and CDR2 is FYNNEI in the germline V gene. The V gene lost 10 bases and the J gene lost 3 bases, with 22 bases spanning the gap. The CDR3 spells CATKAETGIDYEQYF. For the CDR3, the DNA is TGTGCCACCAAAGCTGAAACAGGGATCGACTACGAGCAGTACTTC.

Written as DNA, the CDR3 is TGCGCCAGCAGCCAAGGCCAGGGGGTCCTTAGCAATCAGCCCCAGCATTTT. Protein: CASSQGQGVLSNQPQHF. The genes are TRBV4-1 and TRBJ1-5, with 7 positions matching TRBD1. The V gene's germline CDR1 is MGHRA and CDR2 YSYEKL. V lost 1 base, J lost 0 bases, and 6 bases stayed unmatched. The CDR3 is made up of 17 amino acids.

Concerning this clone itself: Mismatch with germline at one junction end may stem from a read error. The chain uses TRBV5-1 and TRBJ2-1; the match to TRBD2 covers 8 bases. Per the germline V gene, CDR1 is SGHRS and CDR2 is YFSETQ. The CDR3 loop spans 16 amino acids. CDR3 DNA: TGCGCCAGCAGCTTCAAATCGGAGCGGGGGACCCCAGAGCATTTCTTC. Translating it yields CASSFKSERGTPEHFF.

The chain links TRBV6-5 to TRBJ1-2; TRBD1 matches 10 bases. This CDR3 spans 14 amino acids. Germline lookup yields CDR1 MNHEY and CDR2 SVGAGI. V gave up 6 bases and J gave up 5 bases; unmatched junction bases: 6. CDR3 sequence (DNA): TGTGCCAGCAGGACGGGACAGGGGTGGTATGGCTACACCTTC. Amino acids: CASRTGQGWYGYTF.

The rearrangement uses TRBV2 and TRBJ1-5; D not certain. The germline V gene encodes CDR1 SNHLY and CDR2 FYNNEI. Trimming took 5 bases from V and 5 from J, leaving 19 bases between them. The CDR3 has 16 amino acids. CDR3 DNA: TGTGCCAGCAGTCCCCTCCGGGCCCAACGAGATCAGCCCCAGCATTTT. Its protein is CASSPLRAQRDQPQHF. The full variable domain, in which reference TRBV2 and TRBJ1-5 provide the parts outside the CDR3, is EPEVTQTPSHQVTQMGQEVILRCVPISNHLYFYWYRQILGQKVEFLVSFYNNEISEKSEIFDDQFSVERPDGSNFTLKIRSTKLEDSAMYFCASSPLRAQRDQPQHFGDGTRLSIL.

The CDR3 sequence is CASRTAAGGNYEQYF. CDR3 sequence (DNA): TGTGCCAGCAGGACTGCGGCGGGGGGGAACTACGAGCAGTACTTC. The gene calls are TRBV6-5 and TRBJ2-7, with 9 bases identical to TRBD2. CDR3 size: 15 residues. From germline, CDR1 is MNHEY and CDR2 SVGAGI. The V gene end was trimmed by 6 bases and the J gene end by 3 bases; junction bases not matched to a gene: 9.

This chain's CDR3 is CASSSGGGRPTEAFF. CDR3 bases: TGTGCCAGCAGCTCCGGGGGGGGCAGGCCCACTGAAGCTTTCTTT. The chain couples TRBV11-2 to TRBJ1-1, with D maybe TRBD1 (6 bases). The CDR3 covers 15 residues. V gave up 4 bases and J gave up 4 bases, with 16 bases separating them. Germline CDR1 SGHAT, CDR2 FQNNGV.

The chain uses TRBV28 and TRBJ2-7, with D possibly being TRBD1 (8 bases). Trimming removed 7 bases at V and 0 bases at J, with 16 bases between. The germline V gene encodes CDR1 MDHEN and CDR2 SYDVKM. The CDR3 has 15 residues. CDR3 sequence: CASTPQGGDSYEQYF. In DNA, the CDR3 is TGTGCCAGCACCCCACAGGGGGGGGACTCCTACGAGCAGTACTTC.

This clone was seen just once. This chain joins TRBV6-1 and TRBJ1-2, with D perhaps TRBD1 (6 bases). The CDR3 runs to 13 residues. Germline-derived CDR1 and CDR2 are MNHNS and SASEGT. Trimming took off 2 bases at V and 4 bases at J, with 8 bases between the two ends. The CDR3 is CASSEQGSYGYTF. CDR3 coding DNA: TGTGCCAGCAGTGAACAGGGGTCCTATGGCTACACCTTC.

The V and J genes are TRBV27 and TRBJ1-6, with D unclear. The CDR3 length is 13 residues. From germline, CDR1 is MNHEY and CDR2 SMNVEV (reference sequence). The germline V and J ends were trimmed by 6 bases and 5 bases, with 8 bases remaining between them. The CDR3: CASRGFHNSPLHF. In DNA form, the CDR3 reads TGTGCCAGCAGAGGATTTCATAATTCACCCCTCCACTTT.

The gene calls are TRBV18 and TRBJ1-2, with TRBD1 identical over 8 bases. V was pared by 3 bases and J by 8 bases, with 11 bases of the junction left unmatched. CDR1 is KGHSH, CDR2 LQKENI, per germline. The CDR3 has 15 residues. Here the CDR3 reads CASSPGTGPARGYTF. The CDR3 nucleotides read TGTGCCAGCTCACCGGGGACAGGCCCCGCACGGGGCTACACCTTC.

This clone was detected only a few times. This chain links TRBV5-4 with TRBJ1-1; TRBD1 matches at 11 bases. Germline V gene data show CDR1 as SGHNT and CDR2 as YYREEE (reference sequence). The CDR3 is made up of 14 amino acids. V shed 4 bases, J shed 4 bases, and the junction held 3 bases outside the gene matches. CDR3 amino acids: CASSPGTGGTEAFF. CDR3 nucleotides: TGTGCCAGCAGCCCCGGGACAGGGGGCACTGAAGCTTTCTTT.

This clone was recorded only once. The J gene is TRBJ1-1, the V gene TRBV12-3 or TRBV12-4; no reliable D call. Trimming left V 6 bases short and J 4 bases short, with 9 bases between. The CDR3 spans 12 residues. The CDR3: CASRRKSTEAFF. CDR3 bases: TGTGCCAGCAGGCGGAAGTCCACTGAAGCTTTCTTT.

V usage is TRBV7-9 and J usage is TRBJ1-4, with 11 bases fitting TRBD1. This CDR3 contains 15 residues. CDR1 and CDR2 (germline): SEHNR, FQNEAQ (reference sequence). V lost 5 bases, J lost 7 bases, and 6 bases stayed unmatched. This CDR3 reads CASSRMGTGGEKLFF. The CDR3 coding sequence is TGTGCCAGCAGCCGAATGGGGACAGGGGGTGAAAAACTGTTTTTT. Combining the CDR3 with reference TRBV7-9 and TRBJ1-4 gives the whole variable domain DTGVSQNPRHKITKRGQNVTFRCDPISEHNRLYWYRQTLGQGPEFLTYFQNEAQLEKSRLLSDRFSAERPKGSFSTLEIQRTEQGDSAMYLCASSRMGTGGEKLFFGSGTQLSVL.

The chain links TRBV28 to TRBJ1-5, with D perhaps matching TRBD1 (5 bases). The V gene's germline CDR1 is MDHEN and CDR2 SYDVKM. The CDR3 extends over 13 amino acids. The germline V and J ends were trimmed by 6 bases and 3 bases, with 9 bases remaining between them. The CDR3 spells CASRAGVNQPQHF. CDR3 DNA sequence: TGTGCCAGCAGGGCGGGGGTCAATCAGCCCCAGCATTTT.

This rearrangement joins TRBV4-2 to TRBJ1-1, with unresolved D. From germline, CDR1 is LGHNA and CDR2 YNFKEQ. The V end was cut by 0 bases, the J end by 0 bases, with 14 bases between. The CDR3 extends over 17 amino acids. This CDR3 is CASSQDQGGSLNTEAFF. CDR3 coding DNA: TGTGCCAGCAGCCAAGATCAAGGCGGGTCCCTGAACACTGAAGCTTTCTTT.

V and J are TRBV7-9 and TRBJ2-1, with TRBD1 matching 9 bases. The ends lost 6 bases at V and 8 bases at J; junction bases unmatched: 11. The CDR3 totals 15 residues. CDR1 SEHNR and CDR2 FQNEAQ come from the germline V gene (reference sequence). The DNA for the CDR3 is TGTGCCAGCAGTTTTCCGGGACAGGGTATCGATGAGCAGTTCTTC. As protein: CASSFPGQGIDEQFF.

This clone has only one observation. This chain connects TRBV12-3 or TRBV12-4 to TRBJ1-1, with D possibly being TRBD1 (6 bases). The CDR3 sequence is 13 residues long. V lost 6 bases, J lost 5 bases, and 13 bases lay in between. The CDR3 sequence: CASSLDRGTEAFF. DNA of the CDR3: TGTGCCAGCAGCTTGGACAGAGGTACTGAAGCTTTCTTT.

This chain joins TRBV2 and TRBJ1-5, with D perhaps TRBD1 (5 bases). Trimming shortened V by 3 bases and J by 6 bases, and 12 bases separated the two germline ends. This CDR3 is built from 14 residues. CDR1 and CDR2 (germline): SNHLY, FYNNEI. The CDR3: CASSDFREGQPQHF. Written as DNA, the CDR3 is TGTGCCAGCAGTGACTTCAGGGAAGGTCAGCCCCAGCATTTT.

CDR3 in amino acids: CSARDSYEQYF. As DNA, the CDR3 is TGCAGTGCTAGAGACTCCTACGAGCAGTACTTC. The rearrangement links TRBV20-1 to TRBJ2-7; D is unclear. This CDR3 comprises 11 residues. Per germline, CDR1 DFQATT and CDR2 SNEGSKA (reference sequence). With 0 bases removed from V and 0 bases from J, the gap between germline ends came to 0 bases.

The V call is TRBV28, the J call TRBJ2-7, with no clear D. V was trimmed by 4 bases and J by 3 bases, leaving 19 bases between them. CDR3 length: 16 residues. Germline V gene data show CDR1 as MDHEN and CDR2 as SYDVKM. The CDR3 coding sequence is TGTGCCAGCAGTTCCTCATCTTATTCACAGAGCTACGAGCAGTACTTC. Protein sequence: CASSSSSYSQSYEQYF.

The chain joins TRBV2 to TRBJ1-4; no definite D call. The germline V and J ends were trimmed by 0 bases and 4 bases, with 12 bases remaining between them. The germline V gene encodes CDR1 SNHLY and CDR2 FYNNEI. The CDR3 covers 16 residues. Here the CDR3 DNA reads TGTGCCAGCAGTGAAGCCTGGGCGGCCATTAATGAAAAACTGTTTTTT. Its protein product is CASSEAWAAINEKLFF.

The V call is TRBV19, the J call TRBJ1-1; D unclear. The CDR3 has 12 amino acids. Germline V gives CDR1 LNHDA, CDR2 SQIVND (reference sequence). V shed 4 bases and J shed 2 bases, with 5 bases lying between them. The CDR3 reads CASSKDNTEAFF. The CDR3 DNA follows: TGTGCCAGTAGTAAGGATAACACTGAAGCTTTCTTT.

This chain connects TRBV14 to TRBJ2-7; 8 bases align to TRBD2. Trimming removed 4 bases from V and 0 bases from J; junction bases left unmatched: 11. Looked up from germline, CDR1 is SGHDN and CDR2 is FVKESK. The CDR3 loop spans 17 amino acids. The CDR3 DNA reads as TGTGCCAGCAGCCCCCCAGCGGGGGAAGTCGGCTCCTACGAGCAGTACTTC. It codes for CASSPPAGEVGSYEQYF.

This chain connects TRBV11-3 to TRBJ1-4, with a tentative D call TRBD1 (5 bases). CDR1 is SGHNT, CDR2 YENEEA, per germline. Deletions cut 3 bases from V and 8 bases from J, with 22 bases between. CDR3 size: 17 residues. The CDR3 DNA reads TGTGCCAGCAGCTTTTTGGCAGGGCCCCAGATGGCCGAAAAACTGTTTTTT. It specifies CASSFLAGPQMAEKLFF.